This T cell receptor beta chain was sequenced during a study of OX40 agonist ivuxolimab in advanced cancers. Germline V gene lookup returns CDR1 MGHDK and CDR2 SYGVNS. Trimming left V 3 bases short and J 5 bases short, with 7 bases between. The CDR3 contains 12 residues. TCRdb's copy holds only in-frame clones and misses some; the assay was immunoSEQ multiplex PCR. This sample yields tens of thousands of clones, of which about nine tenths are seen a single time; roughly 0.32% belongs to the top ten. V and J are TRBV25-1 and TRBJ1-1; no clear D. The material was CD4+ or CD8+ T cells sorted from blood, obtained in a trial of the OX40 agonist ivuxolimab. The source of this sequence is an adult with an advanced solid tumor such as melanoma, head and neck, liver or kidney cancer. In DNA form, the CDR3 reads TGTGCCAGCAGTGACATGGAAACTGAAGCTTTCTTT. As protein: CASSDMETEAFF.